These 18 T cell receptor beta chains were all obtained from the same sample, sequenced in a study of identical twins. Each CDR3 protein is one row after TCRdb ran MiXCR on the 5' RACE reads. Of some 710,000 distinct CDR3 sequences in the sample, around 5.7% were seen once. Sequenced sample: naive T cells sorted from blood. The receptor set was obtained from a young man in good health.

This clonotype was counted at least ten times. The rearrangement links TRBV29-1 to TRBJ2-3, with TRBD1 matching 8 bases. Unmatched junction bases numbered 7, after V lost 3 bases and J lost 2 bases. Germline CDR1 reads SQVTM; CDR2 reads ANQGSEA. This CDR3 contains 15 residues. DNA of the CDR3: TGCAGCGTTGACGATGGCAGGGGGCTCACAGATACGCAGTATTTT. Translating gives CSVDDGRGLTDTQYF.

This clonotype occurred a few times. J is TRBJ2-2 and V is TRBV30; maybe TRBD2 (6 bases). Germline CDR1 reads GTSNPN; CDR2 reads SVGIG (reference sequence). The length of the CDR3 is 13 residues. Trimming cost V 5 bases and J 2 bases, with 9 bases left between them. The CDR3 DNA sequence: TGTGCCTGGGCGGAGGGAAACACCGGGGAGCTGTTTTTT. This sequence encodes CAWAEGNTGELFF.

The chain has TRBV5-1 and TRBJ2-2; D perhaps matches TRBD1 (5 bases). This CDR3 region has 14 residues. Between the trimmed V and J ends, which lost 4 bases and 3 bases, there was a span of 10 bases. Germline V gene lookup returns CDR1 SGHRS and CDR2 YFSETQ. CDR3 amino acids: CASSQGAYTGELFF. The CDR3 DNA follows: TGCGCCAGCAGCCAAGGGGCCTACACCGGGGAGCTGTTTTTT.

The chain employs TRBV4-3 and TRBJ1-2, with D possibly being TRBD1 (5 bases). Germline-derived CDR1 and CDR2 are LGHNA and YSLEER. Trimming pared 4 bases from V and 4 bases from J, leaving 19 bases between. The CDR3 is 16 amino acids. The CDR3 reads CASSRQERGPTYGYTF. In DNA, the CDR3 is TGCGCCAGCAGCCGACAAGAGCGGGGACCTACCTATGGCTACACCTTC.

This clonotype was counted ten times or more. This chain joins TRBV12-3 or TRBV12-4 and TRBJ1-1; TRBD1 might be the D (5 bases). The CDR3 covers 14 residues. The V end was cut by 6 bases, the J end by 8 bases, with 19 bases between. The CDR3 DNA follows: TGTGCCAGCAGCCCTTCGGGGGGTTTGGTGGAAGCTTTCTTT. Encoded protein: CASSPSGGLVEAFF.

This clonotype was seen more than once but under ten times. The V call is TRBV4-1, the J call TRBJ2-1; 9 nucleotides align to TRBD2. The length of the CDR3 is 16 residues. J was trimmed by 4 bases and V by 1 base; bases with no gene match: 5. Per germline, CDR1 MGHRA and CDR2 YSYEKL. The CDR3 sequence: CASSQGGGRDYNEQFF. The CDR3 bases are TGCGCCAGCAGCCAAGGGGGCGGGAGGGATTACAATGAGCAGTTCTTC.

This clonotype was observed many times. This chain joins TRBV4-2 and TRBJ2-7, with 9 bases lining up with TRBD1. The CDR3 runs 16 residues. Trimming took 0 bases from V and 5 from J; bases not matched to a gene: 8. CDR1 and CDR2 from the germline V gene are LGHNA and YNFKEQ. The CDR3 protein is CASSQDLGQGSDEQYF. The DNA of the CDR3 is TGTGCCAGCAGCCAAGATTTGGGACAGGGTTCGGACGAGCAGTACTTC.

In its sample, this clonotype was seen many times. This sequence joins TRBV24-1 and TRBJ2-3; D may be TRBD2 (6 bases). From germline, CDR1 is KGHDR and CDR2 SFDVKD. This CDR3 is 13 amino acids long. V was shortened by 7 bases and J by 6 bases, with 13 bases between the two germline ends. CDR3 coding DNA: TGTGCCACCAGCCGGGAGAAGTTGGATACGCAGTATTTT. Translation gives CATSREKLDTQYF.

This clonotype was seen many times. The J gene is TRBJ2-5, the V gene TRBV5-5; 10 bases fit TRBD2. Unmatched junction bases numbered 5, after V lost 4 bases and J lost 2 bases. CDR1 and CDR2 from the germline V gene are SGHKS and YYEKEE (reference sequence). This CDR3 is 15 amino acids long. Written as DNA, the CDR3 is TGTGCCAGCAGCAGCCCGGGACTAGCGCAAGAGACCCAGTACTTC. It encodes CASSSPGLAQETQYF.

This clonotype was observed at least ten times. V and J are TRBV4-1 and TRBJ2-5, with 10 nucleotides matching TRBD1. With V trimmed by 3 bases and J by 3 bases, 10 bases remained unmatched. The CDR3 is 17 residues long. Germline CDR1 MGHRA, CDR2 YSYEKL. CDR3 nucleotide sequence: TGCGCCAGCAGCCATAGACCTTCCGGGACAGGGGAAGAGACCCAGTACTTC. It translates to CASSHRPSGTGEETQYF.

This clonotype occurred many times. The chain carries TRBV5-4 and TRBJ2-2; TRBD1 is a possible D gene (6 bases). Trimming left V 2 bases short and J 4 bases short, with 12 bases between. CDR1 SGHNT and CDR2 YYREEE come from the germline V gene (reference sequence). The CDR3 is 15 amino acids. Here the CDR3 reads CASSLPGAATGELFF. CDR3 sequence (DNA): TGTGCCAGCAGCTTACCAGGGGCGGCCACCGGGGAGCTGTTTTTT.

The chain recombines TRBV15 with TRBJ1-1; no firm D call. V shed 3 bases and J shed 4 bases, with 18 bases lying between them. Germline V CDR1 and CDR2: LNHNV, YYDKDF (reference sequence). The CDR3 totals 16 residues. The CDR3 sequence: CATSSNRVGLGTEAFF. CDR3 nucleotides: TGTGCCACCAGCAGCAATCGTGTGGGCCTTGGCACTGAAGCTTTCTTT.

The sample holds a few counts of this clonotype. The chain has TRBV12-3 or TRBV12-4 and TRBJ2-5; D gene ambiguous. This CDR3 is built from 12 residues. V was trimmed by 7 bases and J by 0 bases, leaving 6 bases between them. The CDR3 DNA sequence: TGTGCCAGCATGCAGTACCAAGAGACCCAGTACTTC. Its translation: CASMQYQETQYF.

This clonotype has at least ten counts. The rearrangement links TRBV27 to TRBJ1-5; 7 nucleotides agree with TRBD1. The J segment lost 3 bases and the V segment lost 6 bases, leaving 5 bases of the junction unmatched. Looked up from germline, CDR1 is MNHEY and CDR2 is SMNVEV (reference sequence). There are 14 residues in the CDR3. CDR3 sequence reads: CASRRTGLNQPQHF. The CDR3 DNA sequence: TGTGCCAGCAGGAGGACAGGCCTCAATCAGCCCCAGCATTTT.

The V and J genes are TRBV15 and TRBJ2-1; 9 positions agree with TRBD2. V was pared by 1 base and J by 6 bases, with 4 bases of the junction left unmatched. Germline CDR1 LNHNV, CDR2 YYDKDF (reference sequence). This CDR3 region has 15 residues. The DNA of the CDR3 is TGTGCCACCAGCAGAGTTGCGGGAGGGCCCAATGAGCAGTTCTTC. It specifies CATSRVAGGPNEQFF.

This clonotype was detected ten times or more. The J gene is TRBJ2-7, the V gene TRBV6-1; 9 nucleotides line up with TRBD2. The CDR3 consists of 15 residues. CDR1 and CDR2 (germline): MNHNS, SASEGT. V gave up 5 bases and J gave up 5 bases; unmatched junction bases: 10. CDR3 DNA: TGTGCCAGCAGTAGGGTGGCGGGAGGGCCAGACGAGCAGTACTTC. Translating gives CASSRVAGGPDEQYF.

V usage is TRBV7-6 and J usage is TRBJ2-5, with TRBD2 identical over 14 bases. The germline gives CDR1 SGHVS, CDR2 FNYEAQ. After removal of 4 bases from V and 3 bases from J, the junction contained 4 bases not matched to a gene. The CDR3 loop spans 16 amino acids. The CDR3 DNA reads as TGTGCCAGCAGCTCCCCGACTAGCGGGAGGGAAGAGACCCAGTACTTC. Translating gives CASSSPTSGREETQYF.

V usage is TRBV18 and J usage is TRBJ2-7; 9 positions agree with TRBD1. Germline-derived CDR1 and CDR2 are KGHSH and LQKENI. V shed 3 bases and J 1 base; nucleotides not matched to a gene: 7. The CDR3 covers 16 residues. The DNA for the CDR3 is TGTGCCAGCTCACCTACTGCCGGGACAGGGTCCTACGAGCAGTACGTC. Protein: CASSPTAGTGSYEQYV.